The 9 T cell receptor beta chains reported below all come from one sample, sequenced in a study of identical twins. From the 5' RACE reads, TCRdb called clonotypes with MiXCR, one entry per CDR3 protein. This table has approximately 700,000 distinct CDR3 sequences, 15% to 20% appearing once. Separately, the same data were catalogued under a study of T cells expressing NK-cell markers.

The sample was PBMCs. The receptors derive from a woman between 18 and 29 years old in good health.

The chain is built from TRBV29-1 and TRBJ1-1; D uncertain. The CDR3 contains 10 residues. CDR1 and CDR2 from the germline V gene are SQVTM and ANQGSEA. V was shortened by 7 bases and J by 3 bases, with 6 bases between the two germline ends. This CDR3 is CSAGDTEAFF. The DNA for the CDR3 is TGCAGCGCCGGGGACACTGAAGCTTTCTTT.

Only one count was recorded for this clonotype. The J gene is TRBJ2-5, the V gene TRBV30; D is tentatively TRBD1 or TRBD2 (5 bases each). This CDR3 contains 14 residues. V dropped 2 bases and J dropped 2 bases, with 12 bases sitting between them. The germline gives CDR1 GTSNPN, CDR2 SVGIG (reference sequence). The CDR3 nucleotides read TGTGCCTGGAGTTCCGGGACGCGGCAAGAGACCCAGTACTTC. This translates into CAWSSGTRQETQYF.

This clonotype was picked up a small number of times. The genes are TRBV5-1 and TRBJ2-1; 10 bases line up with TRBD1. This CDR3 is 16 amino acids long. With 4 bases clipped from V and 4 bases from J, the junction kept 8 bases outside the gene matches. Germline-derived CDR1 and CDR2 are SGHRS and YFSETQ. The CDR3 nucleotides are TGCGCCAGCAGCGCTCCGACAGGGGGCCGTTACAATGAGCAGTTCTTC. This gives the protein CASSAPTGGRYNEQFF.

This clonotype showed up just a few times. This chain uses TRBV13 with TRBJ2-7; D gene ambiguous. Germline V gene lookup returns CDR1 PRHDT and CDR2 FYEKMQ (reference sequence). V was trimmed by 4 bases and J by 4 bases, leaving 14 bases between them. The CDR3 contains 14 residues. CDR3 loop: CASSSFQLTYEQYF. For the CDR3, the DNA is TGTGCCAGCAGCTCATTTCAACTTACATACGAGCAGTACTTC.

V is TRBV11-3 and J is TRBJ2-1; maybe TRBD2 (6 bases). V shed 2 bases and J shed 2 bases, with 10 bases lying between them. Germline V gives CDR1 SGHNT, CDR2 YENEEA. The CDR3 is 15 amino acids. The CDR3 sequence: CASSLLGLTYNEQFF. The CDR3 DNA is TGTGCCAGCAGCTTACTGGGACTTACCTACAATGAGCAGTTCTTC. The entire variable domain, with the rest obtained from reference TRBV11-3 and TRBJ2-1, is as follows: EAGVVQSPRYKIIEKKQPVAFWCNPISGHNTLYWYLQNLGQGPELLIRYENEEAVDDSQLPKDRFSAERLKGVDSTLKIQPAELGDSAVYLCASSLLGLTYNEQFFGPGTRLTVL.

This chain uses TRBV12-3 or TRBV12-4 with TRBJ2-1; 8 bases map to TRBD1. V shed 3 bases and J 13 bases; nucleotides not matched to a gene: 2. The length of the CDR3 is 11 residues. DNA of the CDR3: TGTGCCAGCAGTTTGGGACAGGCCCAGTTCTTC. Translating gives CASSLGQAQFF.

This clonotype has just a few counts. The chain has TRBV11-2 and TRBJ2-1, with TRBD2 matching over 12 bases. The CDR3 is 16 residues long. V lost 4 bases to trimming and J lost 9 bases; unmatched junction nucleotides: 10. The V gene's germline CDR1 is SGHAT and CDR2 FQNNGV. CDR3 sequence: CASSSQSSGRALEQFF. DNA for the CDR3: TGTGCCAGCAGCTCCCAATCTAGCGGGAGGGCCCTTGAGCAGTTCTTC.

The table lists this clonotype with a few counts. V is TRBV14 and J is TRBJ2-4; 13 bases agree with TRBD2. There are 17 residues in the CDR3. V lost 6 bases and J lost 0; bases outside the gene matches: 5. Germline assignment: CDR1 SGHDN and CDR2 FVKESK. The CDR3 reads CASSRTSGSLAKNIQYF. The CDR3 DNA sequence: TGTGCCAGCAGTCGGACTAGCGGGAGTTTAGCCAAAAACATTCAGTACTTC.

This clonotype was seen many times. CDR3 region: CASQGGTSYEQYF. In DNA form, the CDR3 reads TGTGCCTCCCAGGGCGGAACCTCCTACGAGCAGTACTTC. The rearrangement links TRBV6-1 to TRBJ2-7, with D perhaps TRBD1 (5 bases). V shed 11 bases and J shed 0 bases, with 14 bases lying between them. The CDR3 spans 13 residues. Germline loops: CDR1 MNHNS, CDR2 SASEGT.